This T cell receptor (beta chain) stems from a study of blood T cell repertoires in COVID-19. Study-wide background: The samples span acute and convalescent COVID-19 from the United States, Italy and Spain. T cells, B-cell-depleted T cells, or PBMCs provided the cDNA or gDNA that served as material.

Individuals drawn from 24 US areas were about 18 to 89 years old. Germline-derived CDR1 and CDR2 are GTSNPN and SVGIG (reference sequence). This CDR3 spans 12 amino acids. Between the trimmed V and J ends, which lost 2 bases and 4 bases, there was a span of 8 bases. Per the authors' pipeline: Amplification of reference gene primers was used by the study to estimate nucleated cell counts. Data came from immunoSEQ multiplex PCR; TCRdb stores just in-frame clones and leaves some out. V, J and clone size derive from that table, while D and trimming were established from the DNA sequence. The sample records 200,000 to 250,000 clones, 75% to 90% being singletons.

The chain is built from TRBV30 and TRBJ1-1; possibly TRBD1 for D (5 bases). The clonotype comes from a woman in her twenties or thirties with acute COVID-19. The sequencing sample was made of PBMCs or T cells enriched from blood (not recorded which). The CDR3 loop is CAWSRGGTEAFF. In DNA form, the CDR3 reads TGTGCCTGGAGTCGGGGGGGCACTGAAGCTTTCTTT.